This T cell receptor (beta chain) was profiled in a study of blood T cell repertoires in COVID-19. The repertoire was sequenced with immunoSEQ multiplex PCR; TCRdb's copy has only in-frame clones and lacks some. The table includes about 24,000 clones, roughly 89% detected once. Germline V gene data show CDR1 as SEHNR and CDR2 as FQNEAQ (reference sequence). The CDR3 consists of 13 residues. Trimming stripped 2 bases from V and 5 bases from J, with 9 bases between. This receptor was obtained from a woman in her seventies with active COVID-19. The sample consisted of peripheral blood. The rearrangement joins TRBV7-9 to TRBJ2-5; no definite D call. The CDR3 nucleotides read TGTGCCAGCAGCTTAAGCGAAAGGGAGACCCAGTACTTC. Translated, it gives CASSLSERETQYF.